A single sample is the source of the 16 T cell receptor beta chains below, sequenced in a study of control samples from healthy donors and cancer patients. Using immunoSEQ multiplex PCR, the repertoire was profiled, and TCRdb retains in-frame clones only, with some absent. Of 150,000 to 200,000 clones in the sample, around 90% were seen once. The sample was blood. The source is a man younger than 45 in good health.

The V and J genes are TRBV11-1 and TRBJ2-2; 9 nucleotides match TRBD1. The CDR3 covers 15 residues. The germline V gene has CDR1 SGHAT and CDR2 FQDESV (reference sequence). The ends lost 5 bases at V and 2 bases at J; junction bases unmatched: 3. The CDR3 nucleotides read TGTGCCAGCAGCACAGGGGGCCCTAACACCGGGGAGCTGTTTTTT. Its translation: CASSTGGPNTGELFF.

The gene calls are TRBV19 and TRBJ1-5, with TRBD1 identical over 12 bases. V shed 4 bases and J 6 bases; nucleotides not matched to a gene: 7. This CDR3 is built from 16 residues. Germline CDR1 LNHDA, CDR2 SQIVND (reference sequence). CDR3: CASSTWDRGRVQPQHF. In DNA form, the CDR3 reads TGTGCCAGTAGTACCTGGGACAGGGGGCGAGTTCAGCCCCAGCATTTT.

The chain employs TRBV10-3 and TRBJ1-5; no clear D gene. This CDR3 has 13 amino acids. Germline-derived CDR1 and CDR2 are ENHRY and SYGVKD. The ends were cut back, 3 bases at V and 3 bases at J, with 6 bases in the middle. The CDR3 loop reads CAISDSVNQPQHF. The DNA of the CDR3 is TGTGCCATCAGTGACAGTGTCAATCAGCCCCAGCATTTT.

This chain uses TRBV19 with TRBJ1-5; the D is unclear. The ends were cut back, 5 bases at V and 12 bases at J, with 17 bases in the middle. The CDR3 totals 13 residues. CDR1 is LNHDA, CDR2 SQIVND, per germline (reference sequence). CDR3 in amino acids: CASSRAVGALQHF. CDR3 nucleotide sequence: TGTGCCAGTAGTCGGGCCGTGGGAGCCCTCCAGCATTTT.

The CDR3 DNA sequence: TGTGCCAGCAGCCCTGCTAGGGATACGCAGTATTTT. It specifies CASSPARDTQYF. The chain couples TRBV7-9 to TRBJ2-3; D not certain. With 5 bases removed from V and 6 bases from J, the gap between germline ends came to 9 bases. The germline gives CDR1 SEHNR, CDR2 FQNEAQ (reference sequence). The CDR3 extends over 12 amino acids.

V and J are TRBV27 and TRBJ2-1, with 9 bases aligning to TRBD1. The CDR3 has 14 amino acids. Germline trimming cut 8 bases from V and 6 bases from J; bases unmatched to any gene: 8. Looked up from germline, CDR1 is MNHEY and CDR2 is SMNVEV (reference sequence). In nucleotides, the CDR3 is TGTGCCAGCGGCCCGGGACAGGGAACCAATGAGCAGTTCTTC. It translates to CASGPGQGTNEQFF.

The chain carries TRBV7-9 and TRBJ2-3; 9 bases agree with TRBD1. The CDR3 is made up of 17 amino acids. V shed 1 base, J shed 2 bases, and the junction held 7 bases outside the gene matches. Germline V gene data show CDR1 as SEHNR and CDR2 as FQNEAQ (reference sequence). CDR3 residues: CASSLGNRGRHTDTQYF. CDR3 coding DNA: TGTGCCAGCAGCTTAGGGAACAGGGGGCGTCACACAGATACGCAGTATTTT.

The V and J genes are TRBV7-9 and TRBJ1-5; D is unresolved. In germline, CDR1 is SEHNR, CDR2 FQNEAQ (reference sequence). With 0 bases removed from V and 5 bases from J, the gap between germline ends came to 8 bases. The CDR3 runs to 14 residues. CDR3 bases: TGTGCCAGCAGCTTAGCAGGGTTAGATCAGCCCCAGCATTTT. Residues: CASSLAGLDQPQHF.

CDR3 region: CASSFGRGEQFF. The CDR3 bases are TGTGCCAGCAGCTTCGGGAGGGGTGAGCAGTTCTTC. This chain links TRBV5-4 with TRBJ2-1; the match to TRBD2 covers 8 bases. The CDR3 is made up of 12 amino acids. The V segment lost 2 bases and the J segment 9 bases; nucleotides outside the gene matches: 1. Germline V gives CDR1 SGHNT, CDR2 YYREEE (reference sequence).

The rearrangement joins TRBV5-1 to TRBJ2-3; 7 bases fit TRBD2. This CDR3 contains 17 residues. CDR1 and CDR2 from the germline V gene are SGHRS and YFSETQ. V lost 4 bases and J lost 2; bases outside the gene matches: 13. Here the CDR3 DNA reads TGCGCCAGCAGCCCCGGTTCGGGTAGCGGGTACACAGATACGCAGTATTTT. Amino acids: CASSPGSGSGYTDTQYF.

The chain joins TRBV21-1 to TRBJ1-5. TRBV21-1 is a pseudogene segment. The length of the CDR3 is 17 residues. The CDR3 region is CASSTRAPKYSNQPQHF. DNA of the CDR3: TGTGCCAGCAGCACCCGGGCCCCCAAATATAGCAATCAGCCCCAGCATTTT.

V and J are TRBV14 and TRBJ2-5, with 8 bases matching TRBD1. CDR1 SGHDN and CDR2 FVKESK come from the germline V gene. The CDR3 totals 15 residues. V dropped 4 bases and J dropped 4; count of bases not matched to a gene: 8. In DNA, the CDR3 is TGTGCCAGCAGCCCTCAGGGGGCGAGGCCAGAGACCCAGTACTTC. Amino acids: CASSPQGARPETQYF.

The genes are TRBV19 and TRBJ2-1, with 8 bases aligning to TRBD2. Looked up from germline, CDR1 is LNHDA and CDR2 is SQIVND (reference sequence). This CDR3 contains 14 residues. With 8 bases clipped from V and 6 bases from J, the junction kept 9 bases outside the gene matches. The CDR3 DNA follows: TGTGCCAGTCAGGCCGGGGGGGCGGGCAATGAGCAGTTCTTC. Translated, it gives CASQAGGAGNEQFF.

This rearrangement joins TRBV7-3 to TRBJ2-5; perhaps TRBD1 as D (6 bases). The germline V gene has CDR1 SGHTA and CDR2 FQGTGA. The CDR3 contains 17 residues. The ends were cut back, 0 bases at V and 5 bases at J, with 19 bases in the middle. The CDR3 spells CASSLTIQGAGAETQYF. CDR3 DNA sequence: TGTGCCAGCAGCTTAACGATACAGGGAGCTGGAGCTGAGACCCAGTACTTC.

The chain carries TRBV6-2 or TRBV6-3 and TRBJ2-2; D perhaps matches TRBD2 (7 bases). This CDR3 region has 15 residues. Germline V gene sequence: CDR1 MNHEY, CDR2 SVGEGT. Trimming took off 7 bases at V and 4 bases at J, with 16 bases between the two ends. CDR3 residues: CASTPGGTVTGELFF. DNA of the CDR3: TGTGCCAGCACCCCGGGGGGCACGGTCACCGGGGAGCTGTTTTTT.

This sequence joins TRBV7-8 and TRBJ1-2; TRBD1 is a possible D gene (6 bases). This CDR3 spans 13 amino acids. V shed 3 bases and J shed 4 bases, with 9 bases lying between them. The germline gives CDR1 SGHVS, CDR2 FQNEAQ. The DNA for the CDR3 is TGTGCCAGCAGCTTGGGGGCGACCTATGGCTACACCTTC. It codes for CASSLGATYGYTF.